This TCR beta chain emerged from a study of response to subunit inactivated influenza vaccine. Each CDR3 protein gets one entry after TCRdb re-called the RT-PCR reads with MiXCR. The sample shows some 640,000 distinct CDR3 sequences, 11% to 15% of them seen only once. Germline CDR1 and CDR2: SNHLY and FYNNEI. The CDR3 runs to 15 residues. The V and J ends lost 2 bases and 4 bases respectively, with 14 bases between them. Whole-study results and caveats: The authors put forward the suggestion that each seasonal influenza vaccination may bring in only a limited number of new T cells.

Note on this clonotype: Its target is not known.

This receptor was taken from a man in his forties or fifties who received an inactivated influenza vaccine. This chain links TRBV2 with TRBJ1-2; D perhaps matches TRBD1 (5 bases). The sequenced sample was PBMCs from blood, obtained less than 15 days before vaccination. CDR3 bases: TGTGCCAGCAGTGAATCGAGGGACGGACCCTATGGCTACACCTTC. The encoded protein is CASSESRDGPYGYTF. The full variable domain, rest sourced from reference TRBV2 and TRBJ1-2, is EPEVTQTPSHQVTQMGQEVILRCVPISNHLYFYWYRQILGQKVEFLVSFYNNEISEKSEIFDDQFSVERPDGSNFTLKIRSTKLEDSAMYFCASSESRDGPYGYTFGSGTRLTVV.